This is a list of T cell receptor beta chains from one sample in a study of blood T cell repertoires in COVID-19. Measured with immunoSEQ multiplex PCR; TCRdb has only the in-frame clones, and not every one. Of some 240,000 clones detected, roughly 89% appear once; the ten largest clones hold roughly 4.8%. The sequencing sample was made of peripheral blood. Every receptor here comes from a woman aged 40 to 50 who had recovered from COVID-19. Both conserved end residues are part of each CDR3. The order of the fields is D gene, J gene, clone size, V gene, CDR3 protein, CDR3 DNA. A D gene is named only where the DNA matches it firmly. Clone size is shown for a subset of rows, as once, few, many or a class of expanded clone.

-	TRBJ1-6	-	TRBV19	CASSLDRTWDSPLHF	TGTGCCAGTAGTCTTGACAGGACCTGGGATTCACCCCTCCACTTT
-	TRBJ1-2	-	TRBV6-2/TRBV6-3	CASSLGVRGYTF	TGTGCCAGCAGTTTAGGGGTTCGTGGCTACACCTTC
-	TRBJ2-1	-	TRBV12-3/TRBV12-4	CASGGDEQFF	TGTGCCAGCGGAGGTGATGAGCAGTTCTTC
-	TRBJ1-1	-	TRBV2	CASKQGKTEAFF	TGTGCCAGCAAACAGGGTAAAACTGAAGCTTTCTTT
-	TRBJ1-4	once	TRBV19	CASSTYTGMGEKLFF	TGTGCCAGTAGTACCTACACAGGGATGGGCGAAAAACTGTTTTTT
TRBD1	TRBJ1-1	-	TRBV14	CASSHGTGEAFF	TGTGCCAGCAGCCACGGGACAGGTGAAGCTTTCTTT
-	TRBJ1-4	-	TRBV6-6	CASKDSSVSEKLFF	TGTGCCAGCAAAGACAGCTCCGTGAGCGAAAAACTGTTTTTT
-	TRBJ2-6	-	TRBV11-2	CASSLVSGTGANVLTF	TGTGCCAGCAGCTTAGTGTCAGGGACTGGGGCCAACGTCCTGACTTTC
-	TRBJ2-2	-	TRBV5-5	CASTLAVATGELFF	TGTGCCAGCACCTTAGCGGTTGCCACCGGGGAGCTGTTTTTT
TRBD1	TRBJ2-1	-	TRBV29-1	CSELRLDRGRTYNEQFF	TGCAGCGAACTCCGTTTAGACAGGGGGCGGACCTACAATGAGCAGTTCTTC
TRBD2	TRBJ2-5	-	TRBV6-2/TRBV6-3	CASSYPPLGLAAPRTQYF	TGTGCCAGCAGTTACCCACCCTTGGGACTAGCGGCCCCCCGAACCCAGTACTTC
TRBD1	TRBJ2-7	-	TRBV11-2	CASSFRDSLYEQYF	TGTGCCAGCAGCTTCCGGGACAGTCTATACGAGCAGTACTTC
TRBD1	TRBJ1-1	once	TRBV7-9	CASSTLTGGRAEAFF	TGTGCCAGCAGCACCCTCACAGGGGGCAGGGCTGAAGCTTTCTTT
-	TRBJ1-5	-	TRBV27	CASSRSRVQPQHF	TGTGCCAGCAGCCGAAGCAGGGTTCAGCCCCAGCATTTT
TRBD1	TRBJ1-2	-	TRBV6-5	CASSLDRVDIYGYTF	TGTGCCAGCAGCCTAGACAGGGTTGATATCTATGGCTACACCTTC
-	TRBJ1-1	-	TRBV30	CAWSFYGVNTEAFF	TGTGCCTGGAGTTTTTACGGGGTGAACACTGAAGCTTTCTTT
-	TRBJ2-3	-	TRBV9	CASSAGPSSTDTQYF	TGTGCCAGCAGCGCTGGGCCGTCTAGCACAGATACGCAGTATTTT
TRBD2	TRBJ2-5	-	TRBV6-1	CASSDVGGGEETQYF	TGTGCCAGCAGTGATGTAGGCGGGGGGGAAGAGACCCAGTACTTC
-	TRBJ1-2	-	TRBV6-5	CASLDGLNYGYTF	TGTGCCAGCTTGGACGGACTTAACTATGGCTACACCTTC
-	TRBJ1-1	-	TRBV6-5	CASSYLTGTEAFF	TGTGCCAGCAGTTACTTAACGGGCACTGAAGCTTTCTTT
-	TRBJ2-3	-	TRBV2	CASSAGVGDTQYF	TGTGCCAGCAGTGCAGGGGTAGGAGATACGCAGTATTTT
TRBD1	TRBJ1-2	-	TRBV28	CVSSPPGQGGYTF	TGTGTCAGCAGTCCACCGGGACAGGGTGGCTACACCTTC
-	TRBJ2-4	few	TRBV20-1	CSASRESGNIQYF	TGCAGTGCTAGTCGGGAGTCAGGGAACATTCAGTACTTC
-	TRBJ2-3	-	TRBV6-1	CASSDLEELAQYF	TGTGCCAGCAGTGATTTGGAGGAGCTGGCGCAGTATTTT
TRBD2	TRBJ2-2	-	TRBV11-2	CASSLLIGLAGGRYGELFF	TGTGCCAGCAGCTTACTTATTGGACTAGCGGGAGGACGGTACGGGGAGCTGTTTTTT
-	TRBJ2-4	-	TRBV24-1	CAPKEGKNIQYF	TGTGCCCCGAAGGAGGGGAAGAACATTCAGTACTTC
-	TRBJ1-1	-	TRBV14	CASSQVGGTEAFF	TGTGCCAGCAGCCAGGTCGGGGGCACTGAAGCTTTCTTT
-	TRBJ1-5	-	TRBV7-3	CASSEQDRTQPQHF	TGTGCCAGCAGCGAACAAGACAGGACCCAGCCCCAGCATTTT
TRBD1	TRBJ1-5	-	TRBV19	CASSLRQGAGNQPQHF	TGTGCCAGTAGTCTAAGACAGGGGGCAGGAAATCAGCCCCAGCATTTT
TRBD1	TRBJ1-1	-	TRBV3-1/TRBV3-2	CASSPNSGTGGDLNTEAFF	TGTGCCAGCAGCCCAAACTCCGGGACAGGGGGCGATTTGAACACTGAAGCTTTCTTT
-	TRBJ1-2	-	TRBV20-1	CSASSLGEAYGYTF	TGCAGTGCTAGTTCATTGGGGGAGGCCTATGGCTACACCTTC
TRBD2	TRBJ2-1	-	TRBV27	CASSLRAGLVNEQFF	TGTGCCAGCAGTTTACGAGCGGGGTTGGTAAATGAGCAGTTCTTC
TRBD1	TRBJ1-6	-	TRBV6-5	CASRETGGSSPLHF	TGTGCCAGCAGAGAGACAGGGGGAAGTTCACCCCTCCACTTT
TRBD2	TRBJ2-7	-	TRBV2	CASRTLAGGPLGYEQYF	TGTGCCAGCAGGACCCTAGCGGGGGGGCCGTTAGGCTACGAGCAGTACTTC
-	TRBJ2-5	-	TRBV11-2	CASSLVKSGGRGETQYF	TGTGCCAGCAGCTTAGTCAAATCGGGGGGCCGGGGAGAGACCCAGTACTTC
TRBD1	TRBJ1-2	-	TRBV3-1/TRBV3-2	CASSQAPGQGNYGYTF	TGTGCCAGCAGCCAAGCCCCGGGACAGGGTAACTATGGCTACACCTTC
-	TRBJ1-1	-	TRBV4-3	CASSSLTAEIPEAFF	TGCGCCAGCAGCTCCCTTACAGCGGAAATTCCTGAAGCTTTCTTT
-	TRBJ2-3	-	TRBV4-1	CASSQTVVDTQYF	TGCGCCAGCAGCCAAACTGTCGTAGATACGCAGTATTTT
TRBD1	TRBJ2-5	-	TRBV28	CASTPRTGKKETQYF	TGTGCCAGCACGCCTCGGACAGGGAAAAAAGAGACCCAGTACTTC
TRBD1	TRBJ1-2	-	TRBV24-1	CATSEKRTGGEDGYTF	TGTGCCACCAGTGAGAAACGGACAGGGGGTGAAGATGGCTACACCTTC
-	TRBJ2-7	-	TRBV9	CASSVGGAVAYEQYF	TGTGCCAGCAGCGTAGGTGGAGCGGTGGCCTACGAGCAGTACTTC
-	TRBJ2-7	-	TRBV5-1	CASSTVRGGMYEQYF	TGCGCCAGCAGCACAGTTAGGGGGGGCATGTACGAGCAGTACTTC
TRBD2	TRBJ2-7	once	TRBV6-7	CASSYSRSERGVTYEQYF	TGTGCCAGCAGTTACTCTAGGAGCGAGCGGGGGGTTACCTACGAGCAGTACTTC
TRBD2	TRBJ2-1	-	TRBV7-6	CASSLAAVSGNHNEQFF	TGTGCCAGCAGCTTAGCGGCAGTTAGCGGGAATCATAATGAGCAGTTCTTC
TRBD2	TRBJ2-1	-	TRBV27	CASSLRGLVIYNEQFF	TGTGCCAGCAGTCTTAGGGGACTAGTTATCTACAATGAGCAGTTCTTC
-	TRBJ2-2	-	TRBV12-3/TRBV12-4	CASSFGAPGELFF	TGTGCCAGCAGTTTCGGAGCACCCGGGGAGCTGTTTTTT
-	TRBJ2-2	-	TRBV9	CASSVVPSRHGELFF	TGTGCCAGCAGCGTAGTCCCATCGAGACACGGGGAGCTGTTTTTT
-	TRBJ2-1	-	TRBV5-1	CASSLANDGEQFF	TGCGCCAGCAGCTTGGCCAATGACGGGGAGCAGTTCTTC
-	TRBJ2-1	-	TRBV5-1	CASSTLAGPLHNEQFF	TGCGCCAGCAGCACCCTTGCGGGACCCCTCCACAATGAGCAGTTCTTC